A single sample is the source of the 27 T cell receptor beta chains below, sequenced in a study of T cell responses to AZD1222 COVID-19 vaccine. TCRdb's copy holds only in-frame clones and misses some; the assay was immunoSEQ multiplex PCR. This repertoire shows around 110,000 clones, roughly nine tenths found once; its top ten account for approximately 3.1%. The sample was peripheral blood, taken on day 0 of AZD1222 vaccination. The receptors come from an adult in good health.

The chain links TRBV5-6 to TRBJ2-7, with no clear D. The CDR3 has 13 amino acids. The germline V gene encodes CDR1 SGHDT and CDR2 YYEEEE. The ends were cut back, 4 bases at V and 2 bases at J, with 10 bases in the middle. In nucleotides, the CDR3 is TGTGCCAGCAGCGGGGTTTGGCCCTACGAGCAGTACTTC. Protein product: CASSGVWPYEQYF.

Worth noting for this clone: This sample also contains other DNA sequences that code for the same CDR3. The rearrangement links TRBV19 to TRBJ2-7; D is unclear. This CDR3 has 13 residues. V was trimmed by 3 bases and J by 4 bases, leaving 10 bases between them. Germline CDR1 LNHDA, CDR2 SQIVND (reference sequence). This chain's CDR3 is CASSMVRDYEQYF. Here the CDR3 DNA reads TGTGCCAGTAGTATGGTAAGGGATTACGAGCAGTACTTC.

The rearrangement joins TRBV27 to TRBJ2-1; the D gene is possibly TRBD2 (5 bases). V shed 3 bases and J shed 8 bases, with 14 bases lying between them. Germline loops: CDR1 MNHEY, CDR2 SMNVEV (reference sequence). The CDR3 loop spans 14 amino acids. CDR3 DNA sequence: TGTGCCAGCAGTTTCCGACCGGAGGACCATGAGCAGTTCTTC. Its translation: CASSFRPEDHEQFF.

Written as DNA, the CDR3 is TGTGCCAGCAGCCAGTCCTGGTCGCGCCGAAAGACCACCTACGAGCAGTACTTC. Its translation: CASSQSWSRRKTTYEQYF. The chain carries TRBV3-1 (or the pseudogene TRBV3-2) and TRBJ2-7; the D is unclear. Germline CDR1 is LGHDT and CDR2 is YNNKEL (reference sequence). The CDR3 is made up of 18 amino acids. Trimming stripped 3 bases from V and 2 bases from J, with 23 bases between.

This clone is a singleton in its sample. The rearrangement joins TRBV29-1 to TRBJ1-3; TRBD1 aligns across 7 bases. The CDR3 consists of 16 residues. Trimming removed 2 bases from V and 0 bases from J; junction bases left unmatched: 7. Germline-derived CDR1 and CDR2 are SQVTM and ANQGSEA. CDR3 DNA: TGCAGCGTTGAATCTCTCCCAGGGGGCTCTGGAAACACCATATATTTT. Amino acid sequence: CSVESLPGGSGNTIYF.

The chain joins TRBV28 to TRBJ2-3; D tentatively fits TRBD1 or TRBD2 (5 bases each). V was shortened by 6 bases and J by 5 bases, with 18 bases between the two germline ends. The CDR3 has 15 residues. The germline gives CDR1 MDHEN, CDR2 SYDVKM. The CDR3 region is CASSPIGASRDTQYF. The CDR3 DNA reads TGTGCCAGCAGCCCAATAGGGGCTAGCCGAGATACGCAGTATTTT. Complete variable domain (other parts from reference TRBV28 and TRBJ2-3): DVKVTQSSRYLVKRTGEKVFLECVQDMDHENMFWYRQDPGLGLRLIYFSYDVKMKEKGDIPEGYSVSREKKERFSLILESASTNQTSMYLCASSPIGASRDTQYFGPGTRLTVL.

This clone was observed once. The gene calls are TRBV27 and TRBJ2-7; D unresolved. The germline gives CDR1 MNHEY, CDR2 SMNVEV (reference sequence). V was cut by 5 bases and J by 7 bases, with 15 bases left in between. This CDR3 spans 13 amino acids. CDR3 coding DNA: TGTGCCAGCAGTCGTAAGGCCCTGGGGGAGCAGTACTTC. Translated, it gives CASSRKALGEQYF.

CDR3 coding DNA: TGTGCCAGCAGTTACGGGCAGAACACTGAAGCTTTCTTT. It codes for CASSYGQNTEAFF. The chain is built from TRBV6-5 and TRBJ1-1; D unclear. The CDR3 totals 13 residues. V was trimmed by 2 bases and J by 1 base, leaving 5 bases between them. Germline CDR1 reads MNHEY; CDR2 reads SVGAGI.

This sequence joins TRBV15 and TRBJ2-5, with D tentatively TRBD1 or TRBD2 (5 bases each). CDR3 length: 16 residues. The V gene lost 5 bases and the J gene lost 5 bases, with 21 bases spanning the gap. Germline V gene sequence: CDR1 LNHNV, CDR2 YYDKDF (reference sequence). The CDR3 spells CATSRDRDPPTETQYF. CDR3 nucleotides: TGTGCCACCAGCCGCGACCGGGACCCCCCTACGGAGACCCAGTACTTC.

The chain carries TRBV6-6 and TRBJ1-5; 7 nucleotides line up with TRBD1. The CDR3 consists of 16 residues. V dropped 5 bases and J dropped 1; count of bases not matched to a gene: 8. Germline values: CDR1 MNHNY, CDR2 SVGAGI (reference sequence). The chain's CDR3 is CASSNRQGASNQPQHF. The CDR3 nucleotides read TGTGCCAGCAGTAACCGACAGGGTGCAAGCAATCAGCCCCAGCATTTT.

The chain joins TRBV9 to TRBJ2-2; TRBD1 aligns across 7 bases. Germline V gene data show CDR1 as SGDLS and CDR2 as YYNGEE. Unmatched junction bases numbered 6, after V lost 4 bases and J lost 3 bases. The CDR3 consists of 15 residues. CDR3 nucleotide sequence: TGTGCCAGCAGCCCCCAGGGGGTGGACACCGGGGAGCTGTTTTTT. Residues: CASSPQGVDTGELFF.

This clone was counted once. The sample carries other DNA sequences with the same CDR3. The genes are TRBV7-9 and TRBJ1-3; D call uncertain. V was pared by 4 bases and J by 1 base, with 5 bases between. Looked up from germline, CDR1 is SEHNR and CDR2 is FQNEAQ (reference sequence). The CDR3 length is 13 residues. CDR3 loop: CASSSASGNTIYF. CDR3 nucleotides: TGTGCCAGCAGCTCGGCGTCTGGAAACACCATATATTTT.

V and J are TRBV3-1 (or the pseudogene TRBV3-2) and TRBJ1-3, with D possibly matching TRBD1 (6 bases). The germline V and J ends were trimmed by 1 base and 1 base, with 11 bases remaining between them. This CDR3 contains 16 residues. Germline CDR1 reads LGHDT; CDR2 reads YNNKEL (reference sequence). This CDR3 reads CASSQGKGGSGNTIYF. For the CDR3, the DNA is TGTGCCAGCAGCCAAGGGAAGGGGGGGTCTGGAAACACCATATATTTT.

This chain uses TRBV10-3 with TRBJ2-7; D might be TRBD1 or TRBD2, each matching 5 bases. V lost 0 bases and J lost 0, with 15 bases in between. The CDR3 is 17 amino acids. The germline V gene has CDR1 ENHRY and CDR2 SYGVKD. As DNA, the CDR3 is TGTGCCATCAGTGAGTCAGAGGGCAAGGGGAGCTCCTACGAGCAGTACTTC. This codes for CAISESEGKGSSYEQYF.

V is TRBV4-3 and J is TRBJ2-4, with D uncertain. CDR3 length: 15 residues. Deletions cut 1 base from V and 2 bases from J, with 9 bases between. Germline assignment: CDR1 LGHNA and CDR2 YSLEER. CDR3 DNA: TGCGCCAGCAGCCAAGTGTACGGATCCAAAAACATTCAGTACTTC. It codes for CASSQVYGSKNIQYF.

The CDR3 DNA is TGTGCCAGCAGTGCCCAGCAGACCCAGTACTTC. Translating gives CASSAQQTQYF. The J gene is TRBJ2-5, the V gene TRBV12-3 or TRBV12-4; no definite D call. Trimming stripped 5 bases from V and 6 bases from J, with 7 bases between. CDR3 length equals 11 residues.

The gene calls are TRBV27 and TRBJ1-1, with no clear D. Germline assignment: CDR1 MNHEY and CDR2 SMNVEV (reference sequence). The CDR3 has 13 residues. V was clipped by 2 bases and J by 4 bases, with 8 bases between them. In nucleotides, the CDR3 is TGTGCCAGCAGTTTAAATAGGGTCACTGAAGCTTTCTTT. Residues: CASSLNRVTEAFF.

The chain couples TRBV6-5 to TRBJ2-1, with D unclear. The CDR3 has 12 amino acids. The germline V gene has CDR1 MNHEY and CDR2 SVGAGI. The V gene lost 7 bases and the J gene lost 10 bases, with 14 bases spanning the gap. The chain's CDR3 is CASNALVGEQFF. The DNA of the CDR3 is TGTGCCAGCAACGCTTTAGTTGGCGAGCAGTTCTTC.

This sequence joins TRBV10-3 and TRBJ2-3; 10 bases are shared with TRBD1. J lost 0 bases, V lost 4 bases, and 7 bases had no gene match. CDR1 ENHRY and CDR2 SYGVKD come from the germline V gene. CDR3 length equals 17 residues. CDR3 nucleotides: TGTGCCATCAGTGTTGGGACAGGGGTCCCTAGCACAGATACGCAGTATTTT. Translation gives CAISVGTGVPSTDTQYF.

This chain joins TRBV18 and TRBJ1-3, with 10 bases fitting TRBD1. Germline loops: CDR1 KGHSH, CDR2 LQKENI. The CDR3 contains 16 residues. V was pared by 5 bases and J by 4 bases, with 8 bases of the junction left unmatched. The DNA of the CDR3 is TGTGCCAGCTCATCGACCCGGGACAGGGGAGGAAACACCATATATTTT. It yields the protein CASSSTRDRGGNTIYF.

J is TRBJ1-5 and V is TRBV10-3; D is perhaps TRBD1 (6 bases). In germline, CDR1 is ENHRY, CDR2 SYGVKD. The germline V and J ends were trimmed by 10 bases and 5 bases, with 18 bases remaining between them. The CDR3 consists of 14 residues. The DNA for the CDR3 is TGTGCCACGGGGGGCAGGGGAAGCGATCAGCCCCAGCATTTT. Its protein product is CATGGRGSDQPQHF.

The chain carries TRBV30 and TRBJ2-7; TRBD2 agrees at 7 bases. The CDR3 covers 17 residues. The trim removed 5 bases at V and 5 bases at J, leaving 21 bases unmatched. Germline CDR1 GTSNPN, CDR2 SVGIG (reference sequence). The CDR3 here is CAWSPVGAGARKDEQYF. The CDR3 DNA sequence: TGTGCCTGGTCCCCCGTTGGGGCGGGAGCCAGGAAAGACGAGCAGTACTTC.

The chain uses TRBV3-1 (or the pseudogene TRBV3-2) and TRBJ1-2; TRBD1 matches 8 bases. Trimming removed 4 bases from V and 0 bases from J; junction bases left unmatched: 16. From germline, CDR1 is LGHDT and CDR2 YNNKEL (reference sequence). This CDR3 has 19 amino acids. CDR3 bases: TGTGCCAGCAGCCCCTATCGTCCCGGGACAGGTTCTTCTAACTATGGCTACACCTTC. This encodes CASSPYRPGTGSSNYGYTF.

The V call is TRBV15, the J call TRBJ1-6, with D uncertain. The CDR3 runs 15 residues. Trimming took 0 bases from V and 9 from J, leaving 12 bases between them. Germline V gives CDR1 LNHNV, CDR2 YYDKDF (reference sequence). In DNA, the CDR3 is TGTGCCACCAGCAGAGATGGTCAGGATAGTTCACCCCTCCACTTT. Its protein product is CATSRDGQDSSPLHF.

V is TRBV7-9 and J is TRBJ2-7; TRBD1 matches 7 bases. Germline CDR1 reads SEHNR; CDR2 reads FQNEAQ (reference sequence). The CDR3 runs 15 residues. The V gene end was trimmed by 4 bases and the J gene end by 0 bases; junction bases not matched to a gene: 6. The DNA of the CDR3 is TGTGCCAGCAGCTATGAGGGACAGTACTCCTACGAGCAGTACTTC. Encoded protein: CASSYEGQYSYEQYF.

V and J are TRBV19 and TRBJ2-2; D not certain. This CDR3 is built from 15 residues. The germline gives CDR1 LNHDA, CDR2 SQIVND (reference sequence). Trimming stripped 2 bases from V and 3 bases from J, with 10 bases between. CDR3 loop: CASSILMVHTGELFF. CDR3 in DNA: TGTGCCAGTAGTATACTCATGGTCCACACCGGGGAGCTGTTTTTT.

This clone occurred once. The gene calls are TRBV7-2 and TRBJ1-2; 9 bases line up with TRBD1. V gave up 10 bases and J gave up 4 bases; unmatched junction bases: 7. This CDR3 comprises 13 residues. Per the germline V gene, CDR1 is SGHTA and CDR2 is FQGNSA. For the CDR3, the DNA is TGTGCCACCCTCGGGACAGGGCCCTATGGCTACACCTTC. This codes for CATLGTGPYGYTF.